Given below is one T cell receptor beta chain in context. The germline V gene has CDR1 SGHTA and CDR2 FQGNSA. The CDR3 length is 14 residues. The V and J ends lost 3 bases and 5 bases respectively, with 14 bases between them. The sample belongs to a study of blood T cell repertoires in COVID-19. Background on the study: Spain, Italy and the United States supplied samples that represented acute and convalescent COVID-19. T cells, B-cell-depleted T cells, or PBMCs provided the cDNA or gDNA that served as material.

Per the original data handling: The assay estimated nucleated cells by amplifying reference gene primers. Sequencing used immunoSEQ multiplex PCR; TCRdb keeps in-frame clones, though not all of them. The DNA was the basis for D and trimming; V, J and clone size are from that table. The sample comprises 29,000 or so clones, about 91% of which are singletons, and 2.4% rests with the top ten. V usage is TRBV7-2 and J usage is TRBJ2-7, with D possibly matching TRBD1 (5 bases). Sequencing used peripheral blood. This clonotype was obtained from a man in his fifties or sixties with active COVID-19. The CDR3 DNA is TGTGCCAGCAGCTTTCAGGGCGCTGTCGACGAGCAGTACTTC. It specifies CASSFQGAVDEQYF.